This entry lists 32 T cell receptor beta chains sequenced from one sample in a study of blood T cell repertoires in COVID-19. Using immunoSEQ multiplex PCR, the repertoire was profiled, and TCRdb retains in-frame clones only, with some absent. The table has 200,000 or so clones, 89% seen once; the top ten hold around 8%. Sequenced: PBMCs or T cells enriched from blood (not recorded which). The receptors originated from a woman between 18 and 29 years old who had recovered from COVID-19.

Worth noting for this clone: A read error may produce the germline difference seen at one junction end. The genes are TRBV6-5 and TRBJ1-1; 7 bases are a match to TRBD1. Per germline, CDR1 MNHEY and CDR2 SVGAGI. The CDR3 length is 10 residues. The CDR3 coding sequence is TGTGCCAGCAGTTCCAGGGGGTTCCGCTTT. It is translated as CASSSRGFRF.

The V call is TRBV12-3 or TRBV12-4, the J call TRBJ1-1; TRBD1 aligns across 9 bases. The CDR3 consists of 12 residues. J was trimmed by 13 bases and V by 4 bases; bases with no gene match: 7. The CDR3 loop reads CASSSDRGYVFF. As DNA, the CDR3 is TGTGCCAGCAGTTCGGACAGGGGATATGTTTTCTTT.

The chain combines TRBV19 with TRBJ1-3; perhaps TRBD1 as D (5 bases). The CDR3 runs to 15 residues. Germline V gene data show CDR1 as LNHDA and CDR2 as SQIVND (reference sequence). Deletions cut 4 bases from V and 4 bases from J, with 14 bases between. The DNA of the CDR3 is TGTGCCAGTAGTAGGACGCTCGGACAAGGAAACACCATATATTTT. Its protein is CASSRTLGQGNTIYF.

This rearrangement joins TRBV4-1 to TRBJ1-2; weak D call: TRBD1 (6 bases). V was clipped by 2 bases and J by 1 base, with 11 bases between them. This CDR3 contains 15 residues. Germline CDR1 and CDR2: MGHRA and YSYEKL. CDR3 residues: CASSQPGQINYGYTF. CDR3 sequence (DNA): TGCGCCAGCAGCCAACCGGGACAAATTAACTATGGCTACACCTTC.

In nucleotides, the CDR3 is TGTGCCAGCACCCAAATGGGACAGGTAGGATCCTACGAGCAGTACTTC. Amino acids: CASTQMGQVGSYEQYF. V and J are TRBV11-2 and TRBJ2-7, with 8 positions matching TRBD1. V lost 7 bases and J lost 1; bases outside the gene matches: 12. Germline V gene lookup returns CDR1 SGHAT and CDR2 FQNNGV. The CDR3 runs 16 residues.

The gene calls are TRBV30 and TRBJ2-5; tentatively, D is TRBD1 (6 bases). Between the trimmed V and J ends, which lost 3 bases and 7 bases, there was a span of 15 bases. The length of the CDR3 is 13 residues. The V gene's germline CDR1 is GTSNPN and CDR2 SVGIG (reference sequence). The CDR3: CAWSRGEGGTQYF. For the CDR3, the DNA is TGTGCCTGGAGCCGGGGCGAAGGGGGGACCCAGTACTTC.

The gene calls are TRBV9 and TRBJ1-1, with a tentative D call TRBD1 (5 bases). With 0 bases removed from V and 0 bases from J, the gap between germline ends came to 15 bases. Germline lookup yields CDR1 SGDLS and CDR2 YYNGEE. The CDR3 extends over 17 amino acids. The CDR3 DNA reads as TGTGCCAGCAGCGTAGTTCCGTCCGCAGGGCTGAACACTGAAGCTTTCTTT. This translates into CASSVVPSAGLNTEAFF.

This clone showed up just a few times. The gene calls are TRBV6-4 and TRBJ2-1; the match to TRBD2 covers 8 bases. Germline V gene sequence: CDR1 MRHNA, CDR2 SNTAGT. The J segment lost 3 bases and the V segment lost 5 bases, leaving 6 bases of the junction unmatched. This CDR3 is built from 15 residues. The CDR3 loop reads CASSLGSGGYNEQFF. The CDR3 DNA is TGTGCCAGCAGTTTAGGGAGCGGGGGCTACAATGAGCAGTTCTTC.

V is TRBV6-5 and J is TRBJ1-1; 9 bases are shared with TRBD1. CDR3 length equals 14 residues. Trimming removed 11 bases from V and 4 bases from J; junction bases left unmatched: 11. Germline V gene lookup returns CDR1 MNHEY and CDR2 SVGAGI. CDR3 in DNA: TGTGCCGCTTGGGACAGGGAAACCGGCACTGAAGCTTTCTTT. Translated: CAAWDRETGTEAFF.

The chain couples TRBV13 to TRBJ2-3; 9 bases agree with TRBD2. V lost 6 bases to trimming and J lost 0 bases; unmatched junction nucleotides: 7. CDR3 size: 16 residues. Germline V lookup: CDR1 PRHDT, CDR2 FYEKMQ (reference sequence). This CDR3 reads CASSGAGGPSTDTQYF. The DNA of the CDR3 is TGTGCCAGCAGTGGAGCGGGGGGCCCTAGCACAGATACGCAGTATTTT.

This chain joins TRBV9 and TRBJ2-1; tentatively, D is TRBD2 (5 bases). Germline assignment: CDR1 SGDLS and CDR2 YYNGEE. V lost 0 bases to trimming and J lost 5 bases, with 18 bases between them. The CDR3 is made up of 17 amino acids. As DNA, the CDR3 is TGTGCCAGCAGCGTAGAGCCCGGGATTCTCAAAGACAATGAGCAGTTCTTC. It encodes CASSVEPGILKDNEQFF.

The genes are TRBV6-6 and TRBJ2-6, with 7 bases fitting TRBD1. There are 16 residues in the CDR3. The junction had 6 bases not matched to a gene; V was cut back by 5 bases and J by 2 bases. Germline CDR1 and CDR2: MNHNY and SVGAGI (reference sequence). The DNA of the CDR3 is TGTGCCAGCAGTCCGCCCGACAGGGCTGGGGCCAACGTCCTGACTTTC. The encoded protein is CASSPPDRAGANVLTF.

This chain links TRBV5-4 with TRBJ2-7; TRBD2 agrees at 11 bases. The junction had 3 bases not matched to a gene; V was cut back by 4 bases and J by 0 bases. The CDR3 extends over 15 amino acids. Per germline, CDR1 SGHNT and CDR2 YYREEE (reference sequence). CDR3 DNA sequence: TGTGCCAGCAGCGCCGGGACTAGCGGCTCCTACGAGCAGTACTTC. Its translation is CASSAGTSGSYEQYF.

This chain uses TRBV5-1 with TRBJ2-7; TRBD1 matches at 9 bases. Losses at the gene ends were 2 bases for V and 5 bases for J; bases not matched to a gene: 8. CDR1 is SGHRS and CDR2 is YFSETQ in the germline V gene. CDR3 length: 15 residues. The CDR3 coding sequence is TGCGCCAGCAGCTTCAGGACAGGGGAAGGGAACGAGCAGTACTTC. This encodes CASSFRTGEGNEQYF.

The chain links TRBV9 to TRBJ2-3; no reliable D call. V was trimmed by 0 bases and J by 6 bases, leaving 8 bases between them. CDR1 is SGDLS and CDR2 is YYNGEE in the germline V gene. The CDR3 runs to 13 residues. The CDR3 protein is CASSVVFPDTQYF. In DNA form, the CDR3 reads TGTGCCAGCAGCGTAGTTTTCCCGGATACGCAGTATTTT.

The chain combines TRBV15 with TRBJ2-7; TRBD1 aligns across 7 bases. Trimming cost V 0 bases and J 2 bases; bases outside gene matches: 4. The germline CDR1 and CDR2 sequences are LNHNV and YYDKDF (reference sequence). The CDR3 is 15 residues long. CDR3 in amino acids: CATSRDPDRAYEQYF. The CDR3 coding sequence is TGTGCCACCAGCAGAGATCCCGACAGGGCCTACGAGCAGTACTTC.

V and J are TRBV10-1 and TRBJ1-4; no definite D call. The CDR3 is 13 amino acids. V lost 6 bases and J 5 bases, leaving 10 bases between the germline ends. Germline CDR1 reads WNHNN; CDR2 reads SYGVQD (reference sequence). CDR3 region: CASRSVTNEKLFF. CDR3 coding DNA: TGCGCCAGCAGATCCGTTACAAATGAAAAACTGTTTTTT.

The chain couples TRBV15 to TRBJ1-6; 11 nucleotides match TRBD1. This CDR3 comprises 18 residues. Germline V gives CDR1 LNHNV, CDR2 YYDKDF (reference sequence). J was trimmed by 2 bases and V by 6 bases; bases with no gene match: 9. The CDR3 nucleotides are TGTGCCACCAGAGGCTGGACAGGGGGCATGACCTATAATTCACCCCTCCACTTT. Translated, it gives CATRGWTGGMTYNSPLHF.

This rearrangement joins TRBV6-1 to TRBJ1-5; 7 nucleotides match TRBD1. The CDR3 contains 16 residues. Trimming cost V 4 bases and J 0 bases; bases outside gene matches: 6. Germline loops: CDR1 MNHNS, CDR2 SASEGT. CDR3 bases: TGTGCCAGCAGTGTCCGAGGACAGGATAGCAATCAGCCCCAGCATTTT. This encodes CASSVRGQDSNQPQHF.

The chain joins TRBV19 to TRBJ1-5; a weak D match, TRBD1 (6 bases). Deletions cut 6 bases from V and 1 base from J, with 10 bases between. The length of the CDR3 is 14 residues. Germline V gene data show CDR1 as LNHDA and CDR2 as SQIVND (reference sequence). The CDR3 coding sequence is TGTGCCAGTAGACCAGGGGTGAGCAATCAGCCCCAGCATTTT. Encoded protein: CASRPGVSNQPQHF.

In its sample, this clone was seen once. The rearrangement links TRBV4-1 to TRBJ2-5; TRBD1 agrees at 9 bases. After removal of 4 bases from V and 3 bases from J, the junction contained 3 bases not matched to a gene. Germline CDR1 reads MGHRA; CDR2 reads YSYEKL. The CDR3 totals 14 residues. CDR3 region: CASSPWTGEETQYF. The CDR3 coding sequence is TGCGCCAGCAGCCCGTGGACAGGGGAAGAGACCCAGTACTTC.

The chain has TRBV5-1 and TRBJ1-2; 9 nucleotides match TRBD1. This CDR3 is 14 amino acids long. The V gene end was trimmed by 4 bases and the J gene end by 2 bases; junction bases not matched to a gene: 3. Per germline, CDR1 SGHRS and CDR2 YFSETQ. In DNA form, the CDR3 reads TGCGCCAGCAGCGGCGGGACAGGGAACTATGGCTACACCTTC. Translation gives CASSGGTGNYGYTF.

This clone was picked up one time. The chain has TRBV11-2 and TRBJ2-3, with 10 bases aligning to TRBD2. The germline gives CDR1 SGHAT, CDR2 FQNNGV. Losses at the gene ends were 4 bases for V and 6 bases for J; bases not matched to a gene: 10. CDR3 length: 16 residues. CDR3 residues: CASSWTSGGRLDTQYF. CDR3 in DNA: TGTGCCAGCAGCTGGACTAGCGGCGGAAGACTGGATACGCAGTATTTT.

The CDR3 bases are TGTGCCAGCAGCCCCCCGAGAGGGAGCGGGGCCAACCGGGGGAATGAGCAGTTCTTC. It translates to CASSPPRGSGANRGNEQFF. J is TRBJ2-1 and V is TRBV11-2; 7 bases are a match to TRBD2. CDR1 SGHAT and CDR2 FQNNGV come from the germline V gene. Unmatched junction bases numbered 23, after V lost 5 bases and J lost 7 bases. This CDR3 has 19 amino acids.

For the CDR3, the DNA is TGCGCCAGCAGCTTCGGACAGAGGGAGACCCAGTACTTC. Amino acids: CASSFGQRETQYF. The V call is TRBV5-1, the J call TRBJ2-5; possibly TRBD1 for D (6 bases). This CDR3 comprises 13 residues. Germline CDR1 SGHRS, CDR2 YFSETQ. Trimming cost V 2 bases and J 5 bases, with 10 bases left between them.

The genes are TRBV7-3 and TRBJ1-6; D is ambiguous. The CDR3 consists of 16 residues. V lost 5 bases to trimming and J lost 7 bases, with 18 bases between them. Per germline, CDR1 SGHTA and CDR2 FQGTGA. The CDR3 DNA reads as TGTGCCAGCAGCCTTACTAATTCGGAGCTGAATTCACCCCTCCACTTT. Protein product: CASSLTNSELNSPLHF.

This clone was seen only once. J is TRBJ2-3 and V is TRBV3-1 (or the pseudogene TRBV3-2); 12 bases map to TRBD2. The germline CDR1 and CDR2 sequences are LGHDT and YNNKEL (reference sequence). The CDR3 loop spans 16 amino acids. V lost 5 bases to trimming and J lost 6 bases; unmatched junction nucleotides: 9. For the CDR3, the DNA is TGTGCCAGCAGCTCCCCTAGCGGGGGGGTAGCCGATACGCAGTATTTT. It translates to CASSSPSGGVADTQYF.

This chain links TRBV11-2 with TRBJ1-3; D remains ambiguous. Germline V CDR1 and CDR2: SGHAT, FQNNGV. With 2 bases removed from V and 1 base from J, the gap between germline ends came to 9 bases. The CDR3 totals 15 residues. The CDR3 sequence is CASSLSRTSGNTIYF. For the CDR3, the DNA is TGTGCCAGCAGCTTATCCCGGACTTCTGGAAACACCATATATTTT.

The chain joins TRBV7-3 to TRBJ1-1, with TRBD1 matching over 7 bases. In germline, CDR1 is SGHTA, CDR2 FQGTGA. Trimming took 6 bases from V and 7 from J; bases not matched to a gene: 11. The CDR3 is made up of 14 amino acids. CDR3 region: CASREDRLTGEAFF. In DNA form, the CDR3 reads TGTGCCAGCAGAGAGGACAGGCTCACAGGTGAAGCTTTCTTT. Together with reference TRBV7-3 and TRBJ1-1, the CDR3 gives the full variable domain: GAGVSQTPSNKVTEKGKYVELRCDPISGHTALYWYRQSLGQGPEFLIYFQGTGAADDSGLPNDRFFAVRPEGSVSTLKIQRTERGDSAVYLCASREDRLTGEAFFGQGTRLTVV.

This clone occurred once. This chain links TRBV5-5 with TRBJ1-2; 7 bases line up with TRBD1. The CDR3 runs 14 residues. From germline, CDR1 is SGHKS and CDR2 YYEKEE (reference sequence). J gave up 3 bases and V 2 bases, and 4 bases lay outside the gene matches. CDR3 protein: CASSLQTGHYGYTF. DNA for the CDR3: TGTGCCAGCAGCTTACAGACAGGGCACTATGGCTACACCTTC.

This chain joins TRBV2 and TRBJ1-5; D may be TRBD1 (6 bases). With 6 bases removed from V and 0 bases from J, the gap between germline ends came to 12 bases. This CDR3 is built from 15 residues. CDR1 and CDR2 from the germline V gene are SNHLY and FYNNEI. CDR3 in amino acids: CASSPDSYSNQPQHF. CDR3 bases: TGTGCCAGCAGCCCGGACAGCTATAGCAATCAGCCCCAGCATTTT.

This chain links TRBV2 with TRBJ2-3; TRBD2 agrees at 12 bases. Unmatched junction bases numbered 7, after V lost 6 bases and J lost 0 bases. Germline V lookup: CDR1 SNHLY, CDR2 FYNNEI. This CDR3 is built from 17 residues. CDR3 in DNA: TGTGCCAGCAGAGGACTAGCGGGGAGTACAAGCACAGATACGCAGTATTTT. Protein: CASRGLAGSTSTDTQYF.